This T cell receptor (beta chain) was sequenced for a study of T cells in Graves' hyperthyroidism and ophthalmopathy. Amplified TCR beta CDR3 regions derived from RNA transcripts. HTBI primers were employed in a first-round RT-PCR of the TCR CDR3. TCRdb processed the multiplex PCR reads anew with MiXCR; each CDR3 protein has one entry. The top ten hold approximately 4.3% of the sample, which has hundreds of thousands of distinct CDR3 sequences, roughly 14% seen once. This CDR3 spans 16 amino acids. Germline V lookup: CDR1 KGHDR, CDR2 SFDVKD. With V trimmed by 3 bases and J by 1 base, 5 bases remained unmatched. Ten or more counts support this clonotype.

Input material: blood. The source is a middle-aged woman with Graves' ophthalmopathy. The V call is TRBV24-1, the J call TRBJ2-5; 9 nucleotides match TRBD2. The CDR3 reads CATSDPGTSSQETQYF. DNA of the CDR3: TGTGCCACCAGTGATCCCGGGACTAGCAGCCAAGAGACCCAGTACTTC.